The clone carrying this TCR beta chain was counted many times. Its target is unknown. The sample is drawn from a study of glioma-infiltrating T cells. Study as a whole: Presurgical dexamethasone in glioma patients lasted six or fewer days.

The study, taken as a whole, reports: A blood CDR3 motif signature was depleted in highly divergent patients.

The iRepertoire nested amplicon-rescue multiplex PCR amplified TCR alpha and beta CDR3s from RNA. TCRdb ran MiXCR on the multiplex PCR reads and lists one entry per CDR3 protein. Among about 400,000 distinct CDR3 sequences listed, more than 35% were seen once. This TCR derives from a human donor with low-grade glioma or glioblastoma, undergoing nonglioma brain surgery, or in good health (not recorded which). The source material was glioma tissue, nonneoplastic brain tissue, or PBMCs (not recorded which).

The DNA of the CDR3 is TGTGCCACCATGGACTCCCAGGGAACAGATACGCAGTATTTT. Encoded protein: CATMDSQGTDTQYF. The chain carries TRBV10-3 and TRBJ2-3; D may correspond to TRBD1 or TRBD2 (5 bases each). The germline V gene encodes CDR1 ENHRY and CDR2 SYGVKD. Trimming left V 10 bases short and J 3 bases short, with 17 bases between. This CDR3 comprises 14 residues.